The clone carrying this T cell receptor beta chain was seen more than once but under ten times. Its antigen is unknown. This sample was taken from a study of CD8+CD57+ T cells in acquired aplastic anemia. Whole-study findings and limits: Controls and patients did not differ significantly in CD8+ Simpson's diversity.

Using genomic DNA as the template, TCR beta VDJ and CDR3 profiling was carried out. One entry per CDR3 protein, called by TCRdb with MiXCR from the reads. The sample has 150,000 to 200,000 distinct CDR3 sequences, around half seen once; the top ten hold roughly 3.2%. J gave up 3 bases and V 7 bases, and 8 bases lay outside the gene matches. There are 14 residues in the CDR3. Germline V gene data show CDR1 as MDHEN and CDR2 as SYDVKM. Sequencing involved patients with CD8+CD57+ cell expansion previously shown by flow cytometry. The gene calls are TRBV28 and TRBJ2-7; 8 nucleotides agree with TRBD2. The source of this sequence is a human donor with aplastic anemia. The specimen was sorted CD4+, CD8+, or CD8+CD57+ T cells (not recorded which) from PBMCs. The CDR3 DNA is TGTGCCAGCACCTCGGGGGGGAGGGACTACGAGCAGTACTTC. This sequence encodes CASTSGGRDYEQYF.